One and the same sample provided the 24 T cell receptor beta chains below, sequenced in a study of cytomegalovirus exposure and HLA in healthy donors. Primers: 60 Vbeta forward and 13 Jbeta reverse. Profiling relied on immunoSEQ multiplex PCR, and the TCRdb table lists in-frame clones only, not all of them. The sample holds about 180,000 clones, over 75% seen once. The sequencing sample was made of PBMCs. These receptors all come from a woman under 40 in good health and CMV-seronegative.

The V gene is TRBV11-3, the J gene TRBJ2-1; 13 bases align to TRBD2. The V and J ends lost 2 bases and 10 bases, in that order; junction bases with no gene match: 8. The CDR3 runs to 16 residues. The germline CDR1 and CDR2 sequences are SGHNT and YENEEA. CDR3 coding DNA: TGTGCCAGCAGCTTACAACTAGCGGGGGGGCCGGAAGAGCAGTTCTTC. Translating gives CASSLQLAGGPEEQFF.

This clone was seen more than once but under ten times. The CDR3 bases are TGTGCCTGGAGTGTGGGGGGTTTAAGGCCCCAGCATTTT. Amino acids: CAWSVGGLRPQHF. The J gene is TRBJ1-5, the V gene TRBV30; D perhaps matches TRBD1 (5 bases). There are 13 residues in the CDR3. Deletions cut 0 bases from V and 9 bases from J, with 12 bases between. Germline assignment: CDR1 GTSNPN and CDR2 SVGIG (reference sequence).

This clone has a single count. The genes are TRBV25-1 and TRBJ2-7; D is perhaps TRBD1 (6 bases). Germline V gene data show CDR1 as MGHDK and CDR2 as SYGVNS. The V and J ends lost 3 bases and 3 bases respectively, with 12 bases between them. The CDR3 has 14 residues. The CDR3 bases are TGTGCCAGCAGTGATCAGAGGGGGAGCTACGAGCAGTACTTC. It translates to CASSDQRGSYEQYF.

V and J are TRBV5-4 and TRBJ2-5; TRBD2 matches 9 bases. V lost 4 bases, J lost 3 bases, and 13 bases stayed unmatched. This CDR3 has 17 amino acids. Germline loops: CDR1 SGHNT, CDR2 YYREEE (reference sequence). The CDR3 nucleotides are TGTGCCAGCAGCCCGGCGTTGGCGGGGGGGCCGGAAGAGACCCAGTACTTC. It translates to CASSPALAGGPEETQYF.

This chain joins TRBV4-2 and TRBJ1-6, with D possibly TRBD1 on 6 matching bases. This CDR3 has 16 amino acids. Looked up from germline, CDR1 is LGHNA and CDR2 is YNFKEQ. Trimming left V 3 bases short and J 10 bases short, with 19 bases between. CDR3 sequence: CASSQEEGGLRSPLHF. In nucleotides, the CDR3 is TGTGCCAGCAGCCAGGAAGAGGGGGGACTAAGGTCACCCCTCCACTTT.

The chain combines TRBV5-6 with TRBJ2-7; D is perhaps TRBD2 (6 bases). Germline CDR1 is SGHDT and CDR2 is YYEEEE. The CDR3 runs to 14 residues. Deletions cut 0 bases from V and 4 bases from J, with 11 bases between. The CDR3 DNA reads TGTGCCAGCAGCTTGGAAGGGACTGTTTACGAGCAGTACTTC. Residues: CASSLEGTVYEQYF.

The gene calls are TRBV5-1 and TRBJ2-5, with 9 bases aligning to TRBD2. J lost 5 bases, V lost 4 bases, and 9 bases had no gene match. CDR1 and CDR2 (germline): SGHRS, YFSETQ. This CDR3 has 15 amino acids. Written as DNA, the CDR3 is TGCGCCAGCAGCATCAATAGCGGGGGAGGGGAGACCCAGTACTTC. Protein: CASSINSGGGETQYF.

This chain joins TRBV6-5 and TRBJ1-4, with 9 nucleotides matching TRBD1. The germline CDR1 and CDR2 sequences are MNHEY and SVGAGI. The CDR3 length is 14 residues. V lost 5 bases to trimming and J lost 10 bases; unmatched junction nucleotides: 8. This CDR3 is CASSGRDRVGKLFF. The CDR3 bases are TGTGCCAGCAGTGGCCGGGACAGGGTTGGAAAACTGTTTTTT.

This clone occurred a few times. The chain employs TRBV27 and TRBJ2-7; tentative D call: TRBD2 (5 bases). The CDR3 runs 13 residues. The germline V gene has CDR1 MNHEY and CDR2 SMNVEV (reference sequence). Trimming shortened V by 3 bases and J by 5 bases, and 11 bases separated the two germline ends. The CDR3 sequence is CASSFARVNEQYF. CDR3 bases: TGTGCCAGCAGTTTTGCGAGGGTCAACGAGCAGTACTTC.

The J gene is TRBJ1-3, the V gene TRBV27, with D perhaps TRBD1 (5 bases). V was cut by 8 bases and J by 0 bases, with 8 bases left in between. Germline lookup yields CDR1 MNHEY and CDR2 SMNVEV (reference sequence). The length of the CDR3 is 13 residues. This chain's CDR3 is CASYGGSGNTIYF. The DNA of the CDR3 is TGTGCCAGCTACGGGGGCTCTGGAAACACCATATATTTT.

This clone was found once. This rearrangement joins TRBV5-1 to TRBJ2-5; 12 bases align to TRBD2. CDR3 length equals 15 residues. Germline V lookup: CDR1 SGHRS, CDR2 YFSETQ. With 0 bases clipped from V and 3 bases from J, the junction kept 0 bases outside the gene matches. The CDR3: CASSLGLAGEETQYF. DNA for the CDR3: TGCGCCAGCAGCTTGGGACTAGCGGGGGAAGAGACCCAGTACTTC.

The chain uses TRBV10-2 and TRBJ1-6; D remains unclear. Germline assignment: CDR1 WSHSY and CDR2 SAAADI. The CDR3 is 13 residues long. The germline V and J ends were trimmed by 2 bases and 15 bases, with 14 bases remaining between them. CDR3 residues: CASSEVRGSSLHF. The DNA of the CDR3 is TGCGCCAGCAGTGAGGTTCGGGGTTCCAGCCTCCACTTT.

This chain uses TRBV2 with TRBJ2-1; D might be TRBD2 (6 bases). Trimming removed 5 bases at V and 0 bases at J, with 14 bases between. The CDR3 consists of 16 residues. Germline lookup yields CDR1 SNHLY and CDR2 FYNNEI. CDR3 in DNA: TGTGCCAGCAGTTCCGGACTACTGAGCTCCTACAATGAGCAGTTCTTC. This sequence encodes CASSSGLLSSYNEQFF.

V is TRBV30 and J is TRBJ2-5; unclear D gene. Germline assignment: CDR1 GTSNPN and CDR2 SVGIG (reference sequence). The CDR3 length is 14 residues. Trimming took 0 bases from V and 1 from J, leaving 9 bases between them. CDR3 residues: CAWSVKQFQETQYF. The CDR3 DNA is TGTGCCTGGAGTGTAAAACAGTTCCAAGAGACCCAGTACTTC. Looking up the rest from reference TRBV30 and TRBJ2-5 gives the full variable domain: SQTIHQWPATLVQPVGSPLSLECTVEGTSNPNLYWYRQAAGRGLQLLFYSVGIGQISSEVPQNLSASRPQDRQFILSSKKLLLSDSGFYLCAWSVKQFQETQYFGPGTRLLVL.

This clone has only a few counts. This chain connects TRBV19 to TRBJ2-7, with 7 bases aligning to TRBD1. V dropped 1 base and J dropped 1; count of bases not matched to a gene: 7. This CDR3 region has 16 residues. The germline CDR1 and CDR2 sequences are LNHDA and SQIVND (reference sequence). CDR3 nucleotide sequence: TGTGCCAGTAGTATAGCAGACAGGGCTGAATCCTACGAGCAGTACTTC. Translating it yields CASSIADRAESYEQYF.

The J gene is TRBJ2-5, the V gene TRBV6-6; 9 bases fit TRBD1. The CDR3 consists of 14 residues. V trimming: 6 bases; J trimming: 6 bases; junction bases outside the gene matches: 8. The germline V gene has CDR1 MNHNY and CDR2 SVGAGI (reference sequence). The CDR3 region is CASRLTGGVKTQYF. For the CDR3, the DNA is TGTGCCAGCAGGCTCACAGGGGGCGTAAAGACCCAGTACTTC.

The CDR3 DNA follows: TGTGCCAGCAGTGAAGGGGCAGAACCCTTGAATGGCTACACCTTC. Translated: CASSEGAEPLNGYTF. The rearrangement links TRBV2 to TRBJ1-2; D remains unclear. The CDR3 has 15 residues. V dropped 1 base and J dropped 6 bases, with 15 bases sitting between them. Germline-derived CDR1 and CDR2 are SNHLY and FYNNEI. The variable domain in full, with the rest retrieved from reference TRBV2 and TRBJ1-2, is EPEVTQTPSHQVTQMGQEVILRCVPISNHLYFYWYRQILGQKVEFLVSFYNNEISEKSEIFDDQFSVERPDGSNFTLKIRSTKLEDSAMYFCASSEGAEPLNGYTFGSGTRLTVV.

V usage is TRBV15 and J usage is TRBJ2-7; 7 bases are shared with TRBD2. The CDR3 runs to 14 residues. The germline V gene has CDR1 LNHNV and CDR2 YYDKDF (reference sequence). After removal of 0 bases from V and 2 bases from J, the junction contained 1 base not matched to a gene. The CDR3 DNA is TGTGCCACCAGCAGAGAGGGGACTACCTACGAGCAGTACTTC. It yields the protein CATSREGTTYEQYF.

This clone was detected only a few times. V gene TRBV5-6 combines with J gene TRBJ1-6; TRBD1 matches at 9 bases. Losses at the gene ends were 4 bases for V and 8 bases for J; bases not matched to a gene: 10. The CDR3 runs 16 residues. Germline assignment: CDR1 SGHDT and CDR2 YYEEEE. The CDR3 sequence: CASSGPGTGWDSPLHF. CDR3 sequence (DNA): TGTGCCAGCAGCGGACCCGGGACAGGGTGGGATTCACCCCTCCACTTT.

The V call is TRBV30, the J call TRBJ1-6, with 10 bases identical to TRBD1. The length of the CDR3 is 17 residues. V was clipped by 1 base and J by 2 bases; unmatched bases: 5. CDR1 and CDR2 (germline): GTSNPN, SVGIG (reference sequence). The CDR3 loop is CAWSGGQGRTYNSPLHF. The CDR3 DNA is TGTGCCTGGAGTGGGGGACAGGGGAGAACCTATAATTCACCCCTCCACTTT.

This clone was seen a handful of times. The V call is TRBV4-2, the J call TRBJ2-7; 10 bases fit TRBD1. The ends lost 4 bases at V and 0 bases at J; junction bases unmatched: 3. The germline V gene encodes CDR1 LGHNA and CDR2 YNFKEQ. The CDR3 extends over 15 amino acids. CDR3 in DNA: TGTGCCAGCAGCCTCCGGACAGGGGGCTCCTACGAGCAGTACTTC. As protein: CASSLRTGGSYEQYF.

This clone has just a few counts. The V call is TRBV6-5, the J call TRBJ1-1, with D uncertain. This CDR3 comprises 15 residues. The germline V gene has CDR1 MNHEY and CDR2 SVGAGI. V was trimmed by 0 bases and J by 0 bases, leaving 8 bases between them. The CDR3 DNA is TGTGCCAGCAGTTACTCATCGGGTGTGAACACTGAAGCTTTCTTT. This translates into CASSYSSGVNTEAFF.

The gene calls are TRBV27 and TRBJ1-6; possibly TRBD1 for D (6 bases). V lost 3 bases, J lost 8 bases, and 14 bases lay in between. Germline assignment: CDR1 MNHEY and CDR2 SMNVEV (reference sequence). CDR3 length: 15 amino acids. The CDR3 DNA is TGTGCCAGCAGTTTTTCCTGGGGGCGAGATTCACCCCTCCACTTT. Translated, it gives CASSFSWGRDSPLHF.

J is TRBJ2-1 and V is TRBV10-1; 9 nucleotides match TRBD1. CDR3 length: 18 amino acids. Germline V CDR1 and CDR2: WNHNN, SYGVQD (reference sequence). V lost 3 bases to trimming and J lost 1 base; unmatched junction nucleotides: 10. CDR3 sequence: CASSELQGARGSYNEQFF. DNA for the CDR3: TGCGCCAGCAGTGAATTACAGGGGGCGAGGGGTTCCTACAATGAGCAGTTCTTC.